This T cell receptor (beta chain) was profiled in a study of T cell responses to AZD1222 COVID-19 vaccine (dated by TCRdb to 2020 to 2023). Some background on the complete study: AZD1222 recipients given second doses at about 4 weeks or at about 12 weeks were pooled, since spike-specific TCR depth and breadth were not found to differ between the two schedules. A total of 233 trial participants underwent TCR sequencing, of whom 200 to 220 received two doses of AZD1222 and about 26 received two doses of the MenACWY control vaccine. Trial participants were enrolled by age into 18-55, 56-69 and 70-plus year subgroups, with about 150, 28 and 57 TCR-sequenced participants respectively.

A note on this clone: Its antigen is still unknown. Base qualities were left out, and no much larger clone turns up one base away.

This specimen's time point label, interpreted: baseline before first vaccination. Samples from vaccinated people were obtained from the UK trials COV001 and COV002, which included a single-blind randomized controlled phase 2/3 trial of AZD1222 (ChAdOx1 nCoV-19) in healthy adults. Trial participant PBMC samples were collected at day 0 and day 28 after the second dose for TCRbeta chain sequencing. The CDR3 regions of human TCRbeta chains were analyzed by immunosequencing. Regarding the original processing steps: Repertoire TCRs were matched against a reference library of SARS-CoV-2-specific TCRs generated with the MIRA antigen-specificity platform. Breadth meant the fraction of unique TCRs that were SARS-CoV-2-associated, whereas depth meant the fraction of total T cells that were SARS-CoV-2-associated. Using the MIRA data, each spike-specific TCR was mapped to the spike region that the TCR reacts to and placed in a CD4 or CD8 class. Log10-transformed breadth and depth values were compared by one-way ANOVA with Sidak's multiple comparisons tests. Imported from immuneACCESS, the table was reduced by TCRdb to in-frame sequences with V and J called. These copies leave out some clones; in studies compared against another copy, an unresolved V gene accounts for under half, and the cause of the remainder is not known. V, J and clone size reflect that table, while D and trimming were determined from the DNA. The sample table records 130,000 to 150,000 clones; more than 75% of these occur just once. The ten largest clones take up roughly 5% of the sample.

The CDR3 numbers 13 residues from cysteine through phenylalanine. The kept DNA is CDR3 alone, 39 bases in frame from the first base. V gives up 5 bases and J gives up 5 bases, and the segment between their germline ends measures 13 bases. Taken from the germline V gene (reference sequence), the CDR1 and CDR2 loops are SEHNR and FQNEAQ. The full study reports these points: Conclusions about previously exposed vaccinees are limited, since just a handful of AZD1222 recipients were seropositive for SARS-CoV-2 at baseline. In the small 56-69-year group, the increase in depth fell short of significance, most likely because of low power. Participants were mostly white British, with more females than males. The authors suggested clonal diversity may have been underestimated. The whole spike protein was spanned by vaccine-associated CD4 TCRs, and dominant responses were seen in regions 160-218 and 743-854. Because no day 14 peak-response samples were available, repertoires were characterized only after the peak T cell response. Reportedly, almost half of the unique spike-specific TCRs recognized epitopes lying outside the regions that are mutated in the B.1.351 and B.1.1.7 variants. After two AZD1222 doses, spike-specific TCR breadth and depth were significantly higher than at day 0 and than in MenACWY recipients.

The rearrangement combines TRBV7-9 with TRBJ2-7, with a tentative D gene TRBD1 over 6 matching bases. The TCR was taken from an adult in good health. The sample consisted of peripheral blood, taken on day 0 of AZD1222 vaccination. The sequenced DNA: TGTGCCAGCAGCCACACAGGGTTCCACGAGCAGTACTTC. The encoded protein is CASSHTGFHEQYF. Extended through the reference TRBV7-9 and TRBJ2-7 proteins, this CDR3 yields the full variable domain: DTGVSQNPRHKITKRGQNVTFRCDPISEHNRLYWYRQTLGQGPEFLTYFQNEAQLEKSRLLSDRFSAERPKGSFSTLEIQRTEQGDSAMYLCASSHTGFHEQYFGPGTRLTVT.